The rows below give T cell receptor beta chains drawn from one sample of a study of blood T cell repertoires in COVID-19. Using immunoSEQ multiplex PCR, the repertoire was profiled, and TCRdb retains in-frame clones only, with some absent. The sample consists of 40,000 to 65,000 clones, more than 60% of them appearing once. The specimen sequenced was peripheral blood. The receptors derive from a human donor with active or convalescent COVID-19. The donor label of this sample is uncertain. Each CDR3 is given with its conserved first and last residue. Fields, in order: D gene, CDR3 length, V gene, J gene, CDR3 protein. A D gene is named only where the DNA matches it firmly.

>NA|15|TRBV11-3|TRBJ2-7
CASSKRETSHYEQYF
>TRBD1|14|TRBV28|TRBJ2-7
CASSVPGTGDEQYF
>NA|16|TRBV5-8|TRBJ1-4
CASRTPPQVENEKLFF
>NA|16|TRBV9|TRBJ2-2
CASSVGLAVGLGELFF
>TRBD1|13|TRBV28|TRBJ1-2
CASSSDRGRGYTF
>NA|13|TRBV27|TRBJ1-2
CASSLGGNYGYTF
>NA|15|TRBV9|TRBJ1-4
CASSVGWGPNEKLFF
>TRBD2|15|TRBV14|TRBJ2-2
CASGRDGLNTGELFF
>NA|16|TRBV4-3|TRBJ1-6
CASSPSRKGPNSPLHF
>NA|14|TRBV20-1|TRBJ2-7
CSASRPPGSYEQYF
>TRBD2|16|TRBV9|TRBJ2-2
CASSVGSGRAAGELFF
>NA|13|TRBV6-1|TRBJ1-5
CASSEGLAQPQHF
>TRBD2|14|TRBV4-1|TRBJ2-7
CASSPRAGDYEQYF
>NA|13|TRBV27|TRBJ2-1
CASSLRVVNEQFF
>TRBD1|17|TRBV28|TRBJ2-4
CASSFPKGQAIRNIQYF
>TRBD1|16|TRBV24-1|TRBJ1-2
CATSDSGDRGDYGYTF
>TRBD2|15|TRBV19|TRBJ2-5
CASSEREAGQETQYF
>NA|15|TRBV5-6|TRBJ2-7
CASSGLAGGTYEQYF
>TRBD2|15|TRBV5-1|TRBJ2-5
CASSLSAGEGKTQYF
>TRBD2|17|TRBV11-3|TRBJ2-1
CASSLETGTSGYNEQFF
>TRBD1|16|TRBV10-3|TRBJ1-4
CAISSSGQGTNEKLFF
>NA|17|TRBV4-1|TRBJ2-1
CASSSPAGSGDYNEQFF
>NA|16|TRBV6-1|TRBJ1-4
CASSAESTGLRGKLFF
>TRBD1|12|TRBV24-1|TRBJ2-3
CATRDRGDTQYF
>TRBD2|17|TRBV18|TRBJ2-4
CASSPLAGVEGKNIQYF
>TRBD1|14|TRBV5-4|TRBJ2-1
CASSLRTGANEQFF
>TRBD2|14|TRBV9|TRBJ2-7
CASSVTGTTYEQYF
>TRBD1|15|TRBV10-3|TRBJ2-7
CAISDGDRGSYEQYF
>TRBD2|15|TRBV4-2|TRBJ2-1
CASSQELAGYNEQFF
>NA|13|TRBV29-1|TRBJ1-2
CSVLGRGNYGYTF
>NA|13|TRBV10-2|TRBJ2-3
CASRGSNTDTQYF
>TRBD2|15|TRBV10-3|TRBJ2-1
CASSSSSGSYNEQFF
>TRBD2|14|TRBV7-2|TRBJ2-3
CASSLTSGTDTQYF
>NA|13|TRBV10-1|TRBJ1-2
CASSEQVSAGYTF
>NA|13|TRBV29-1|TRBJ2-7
CSVYRSGSYEQYF
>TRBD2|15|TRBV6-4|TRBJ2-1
CASSVLAGDANEQFF
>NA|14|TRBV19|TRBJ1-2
CASSMAPSNYGYTF
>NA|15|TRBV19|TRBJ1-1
CASTTSPAMNTEAFF
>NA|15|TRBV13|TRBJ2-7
CASSSERTGLYERYF
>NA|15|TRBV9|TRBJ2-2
CASSVGNLASGELFF
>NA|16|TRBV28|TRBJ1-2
CASSLVVTAVNYGYTF
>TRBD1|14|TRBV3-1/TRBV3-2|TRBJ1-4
CAIGTGVANEKLFF
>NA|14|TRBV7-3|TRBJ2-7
CASSLNRALYEQYF
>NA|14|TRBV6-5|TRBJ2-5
CASSSSFQGETQYF
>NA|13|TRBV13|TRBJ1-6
CASRGGAGPPLHF
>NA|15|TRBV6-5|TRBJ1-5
CASHGGSYRNQPQHF
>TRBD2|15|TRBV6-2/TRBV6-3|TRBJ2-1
CASSYSLAGHNEQFF
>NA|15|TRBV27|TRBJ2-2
CASSSRNSNTGELFF
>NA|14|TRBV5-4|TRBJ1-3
CASSGAGGGNTIYF
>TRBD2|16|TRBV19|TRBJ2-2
CASSKTSGGYTGELFF